Sequencing of this T cell receptor (beta chain) was carried out in a study of post-analysis software for immune sequencing data. Study in general: Multiple sclerosis in the patients followed relapsing-remitting, secondary progressive and progressive-relapsing courses. Study observations and caveats: Compared against controls, patients with multiple sclerosis displayed significantly lower normalized Chao1 diversity. Patients used five TRBV segments, including TRBV5-6, TRBV5-1 and TRBV20-1, more often than controls.

Per germline, CDR1 MNHEY and CDR2 SVGEGT. The CDR3 has 11 residues. Trimming removed 4 bases from V and 6 bases from J, with 6 bases in between. This clonotype was seen a handful of times. Its antigen is unknown. Each TCR beta cDNA library carried unique molecular identifiers. TCRdb itself ran the PCR reads through MiXCR, one entry per CDR3 protein. Among fewer than 700,000 distinct CDR3 sequences listed, around 44% were seen once. The chain is built from TRBV6-2 or TRBV6-3 and TRBJ1-1, with D unclear. This TCR was recovered from a girl between 10 and 17 years old with multiple sclerosis. The sequenced material came from blood. Written as DNA, the CDR3 is TGTGCCAGCAGTTCAGCGCCTGAAGCTTTCTTT. It translates to CASSSAPEAFF.